Listed below are T cell receptor beta chains from one sample, sequenced in a study of shared clonotypes between healthy human individuals. Repertoires were generated with immunoSEQ multiplex PCR, while TCRdb's copy carries only in-frame clones and drops some. The data hold about 680,000 clones, with 92% observed a single time. The specimen sequenced was naive CD8+ T cells sorted from blood. The receptors here all came from a young man in good health. The CDR3 runs from the conserved cysteine through the conserved F or W. D genes are given only for firm matches. A clone size is listed for some rows: how often the clone was seen (once, few, many), or a class if it is expanded.

NA	TRBD2	TRBJ2-1	TRBV10-3	CAIKETSGASYNEQFF	TGTGCCATCAAAGAGACTAGCGGGGCTTCCTACAATGAGCAGTTCTTC
NA	NA	TRBJ2-1	TRBV28	CASSSNTGFPLGPEQFF	TGTGCCAGCAGTTCAAATACAGGGTTCCCGTTGGGCCCCGAGCAGTTCTTC
NA	TRBD1	TRBJ1-4	TRBV13	CASSLVADRAPTNEKLFF	TGTGCCAGCAGCTTAGTGGCCGACAGGGCCCCAACTAATGAAAAACTGTTTTTT
NA	TRBD1	TRBJ1-5	TRBV6-6	CASSLSGQGNQPQHF	TGTGCCAGCAGTCTATCGGGACAGGGCAATCAGCCCCAGCATTTT
NA	TRBD1	TRBJ2-7	TRBV4-1	CASSQARTGAYEQYF	TGCGCCAGCAGCCAAGCTCGGACAGGGGCCTACGAGCAGTACTTC
once	NA	TRBJ2-7	TRBV27	CASSLWATGDSYEQYF	TGTGCCAGCAGTTTATGGGCTACAGGTGACTCCTACGAGCAGTACTTC
NA	NA	TRBJ1-2	TRBV7-9	CASSFSGRGLSGYTF	TGTGCCAGCAGCTTTAGTGGGCGGGGGTTGTCTGGCTACACCTTC
NA	TRBD2	TRBJ2-4	TRBV7-9	CASSLGREGLQYF	TGTGCCAGCAGCTTAGGGCGGGAGGGCCTTCAGTACTTC
once	NA	TRBJ2-7	TRBV7-6	CASSRGGPGYEQYF	TGTGCCAGCAGCCGCGGGGGCCCAGGATACGAGCAGTACTTC
NA	NA	TRBJ2-7	TRBV27	CASSSGLGRRNEQYF	TGTGCCAGCAGTTCCGGTCTGGGGAGAAGGAACGAGCAGTACTTC
NA	TRBD2	TRBJ2-7	TRBV5-6	CASSFSGRAFREQYF	TGTGCCAGCAGCTTTAGCGGGAGGGCCTTCCGCGAGCAGTACTTC
NA	TRBD1	TRBJ2-4	TRBV5-8	CASSLAFTGGLDIQYF	TGTGCCAGCAGCTTGGCTTTCACAGGGGGTCTGGACATTCAGTACTTC
once	NA	TRBJ1-1	TRBV7-9	CASSLDGTEAFF	TGTGCCAGCAGCTTAGACGGAACTGAAGCTTTCTTT
NA	NA	TRBJ2-1	TRBV9	CASSTRQDNEQFF	TGTGCCAGCAGCACAAGACAGGACAATGAGCAGTTCTTC
NA	NA	TRBJ2-6	TRBV7-9	CASFFGARSGANVLTF	TGTGCCAGCTTCTTCGGGGCCCGGTCTGGGGCCAACGTCCTGACTTTC
NA	NA	TRBJ2-1	TRBV27	CASSLGLNNEQFF	TGTGCCAGCAGTCTTGGACTAAACAATGAGCAGTTCTTC
NA	TRBD1	TRBJ2-2	TRBV6-5	CASKGTGTGELFF	TGTGCCAGCAAAGGGACAGGCACCGGGGAGCTGTTTTTT
NA	TRBD2	TRBJ2-5	TRBV5-4	CASSTWTSGLQETQYF	TGTGCCAGCAGCACCTGGACTAGCGGGCTCCAAGAGACCCAGTACTTC
NA	NA	TRBJ1-2	TRBV28	CASTQGTNYGYTF	TGTGCCAGCACCCAGGGAACTAACTATGGCTACACCTTC
NA	TRBD1	TRBJ2-1	TRBV2	CASIGDRGRQFF	TGTGCCAGCATTGGGGACAGGGGACGCCAGTTCTTC
NA	NA	TRBJ2-1	TRBV5-6	CASSLNGYNEQFF	TGTGCCAGCAGCTTGAATGGGTACAATGAGCAGTTCTTC